These 5 T cell receptor beta chains were all obtained from the same sample, sequenced in a study of T cells in Graves' hyperthyroidism and ophthalmopathy. Researchers amplified the TCR beta CDR3 regions from RNA transcripts. Carried out on the TCR CDR3, a first-round RT-PCR used the HTBI primer set. Each CDR3 protein is one row after TCRdb ran MiXCR on the multiplex PCR reads. This sample has about 420,000 distinct CDR3 sequences, with about 13% found just once. Source material: blood. Every receptor here comes from a woman between 18 and 29 years old with Graves' hyperthyroidism.

J is TRBJ2-1 and V is TRBV5-1, with D maybe TRBD2 (6 bases). Germline V gene sequence: CDR1 SGHRS, CDR2 YFSETQ. V lost 3 bases to trimming and J lost 8 bases, with 12 bases between them. This CDR3 has 13 amino acids. This chain's CDR3 is CASSWEAPHEQFF. The CDR3 DNA is TGCGCCAGCAGCTGGGAGGCTCCTCATGAGCAGTTCTTC.

This clonotype was found many times. The rearrangement joins TRBV15 to TRBJ1-5; D perhaps matches TRBD1 (6 bases). V was shortened by 5 bases and J by 3 bases, with 8 bases between the two germline ends. Germline lookup yields CDR1 LNHNV and CDR2 YYDKDF (reference sequence). CDR3 size: 13 residues. The DNA for the CDR3 is TGTGCCACCAGCGGGGGCCCCAATCAGCCCCAGCATTTT. This sequence encodes CATSGGPNQPQHF. The whole variable domain, filled in from reference TRBV15 and TRBJ1-5, reads DAMVIQNPRYQVTQFGKPVTLSCSQTLNHNVMYWYQQKSSQAPKLLFHYYDKDFNNEADTPDNFQSRRPNTSFCFLDIRSPGLGDTAMYLCATSGGPNQPQHFGDGTRLSIL.

This clonotype occurred a few times. The chain couples TRBV6-6 to TRBJ2-2, with D possibly matching TRBD2 (6 bases). The CDR3 is 14 residues long. V was trimmed by 2 bases and J by 3 bases, leaving 7 bases between them. CDR1 is MNHNY and CDR2 is SVGAGI in the germline V gene (reference sequence). The CDR3 bases are TGTGCCAGCAGTTACGGAGGGTACACCGGGGAGCTGTTTTTT. It specifies CASSYGGYTGELFF.

This clonotype was detected ten times or more. V and J are TRBV13 and TRBJ1-5, with a tentative D call TRBD1 (6 bases). Trimming cost V 5 bases and J 6 bases, with 8 bases left between them. This CDR3 comprises 12 residues. Germline CDR1 and CDR2: PRHDT and FYEKMQ (reference sequence). CDR3 bases: TGTGCCAGCAGCCCCAGGGGTCAGCCCCAGCATTTT. Its protein product is CASSPRGQPQHF.

This clonotype showed up just a few times. The CDR3 spells CAISEHRDGNQGETQYF. Written as DNA, the CDR3 is TGTGCCATCAGTGAGCATCGGGACGGGAACCAGGGAGAGACCCAGTACTTC. The gene calls are TRBV10-3 and TRBJ2-5; D could derive from TRBD1 or TRBD2 (5 bases each). Trimming left V 2 bases short and J 4 bases short, with 20 bases between. This CDR3 region has 17 residues. CDR1 and CDR2 (germline): ENHRY, SYGVKD.